Reported below is one T cell receptor beta chain. Germline V gene data show CDR1 as MNHNS and CDR2 as SASEGT. The V and J ends lost 4 bases and 4 bases, in that order; junction bases with no gene match: 9. The length of the CDR3 is 17 residues. This entry belongs to a study of CD4+ T cells in melanoma. TCRdb's copy holds only in-frame clones and misses some; the assay was immunoSEQ multiplex PCR. The table includes 9,500 to 10,000 clones, roughly two thirds detected once. The chain links TRBV6-1 to TRBJ2-3, with 12 nucleotides matching TRBD2. The sample consisted of cells from a culture (not recorded whether cultured in vitro). The clonotype was recovered from a human donor with melanoma. The CDR3 loop reads CASSVGLAGGPADTQYF. The DNA for the CDR3 is TGTGCCAGCAGTGTGGGTCTAGCGGGGGGGCCAGCAGATACGCAGTATTTT.